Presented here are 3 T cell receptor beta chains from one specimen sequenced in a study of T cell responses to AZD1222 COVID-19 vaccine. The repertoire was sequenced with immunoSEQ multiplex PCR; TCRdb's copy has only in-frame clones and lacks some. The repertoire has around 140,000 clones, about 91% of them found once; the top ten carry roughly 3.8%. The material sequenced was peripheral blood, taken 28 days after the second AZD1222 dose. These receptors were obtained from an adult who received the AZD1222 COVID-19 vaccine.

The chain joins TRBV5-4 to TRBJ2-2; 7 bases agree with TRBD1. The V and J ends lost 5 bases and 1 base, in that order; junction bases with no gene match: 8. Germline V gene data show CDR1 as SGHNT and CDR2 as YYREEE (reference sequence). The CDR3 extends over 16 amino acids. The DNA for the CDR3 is TGTGCCAGCAGAACGTCCCGGGACAGGAACACCGGGGAGCTGTTTTTT. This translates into CASRTSRDRNTGELFF. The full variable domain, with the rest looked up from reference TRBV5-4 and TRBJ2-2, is ETGVTQSPTHLIKTRGQQVTLRCSSQSGHNTVSWYQQALGQGPQFIFQYYREEENGRGNFPPRFSGLQFPNYSSELNVNALELDDSALYLCASRTSRDRNTGELFFGEGSRLTVL.

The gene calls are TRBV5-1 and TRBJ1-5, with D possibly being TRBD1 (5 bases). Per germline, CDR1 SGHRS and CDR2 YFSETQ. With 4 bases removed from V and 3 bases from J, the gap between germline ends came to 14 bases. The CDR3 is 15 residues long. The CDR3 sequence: CASSVGLGINQPQHF. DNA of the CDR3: TGCGCCAGCAGCGTGGGGCTCGGTATCAATCAGCCCCAGCATTTT.

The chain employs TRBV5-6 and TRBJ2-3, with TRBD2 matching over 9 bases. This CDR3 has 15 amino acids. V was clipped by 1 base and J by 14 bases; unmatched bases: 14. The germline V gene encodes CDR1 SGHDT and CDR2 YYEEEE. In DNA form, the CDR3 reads TGTGCCAGCAGCTTGACCGCTAGCGGGACCCCTGGTGGGTATTTT. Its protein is CASSLTASGTPGGYF.